This T cell receptor beta chain was obtained from a study of shared clonotypes between healthy human individuals (dated by TCRdb to the early 2020s). About the full investigation: Two women and a few men aged 18 to 49 years were included in the cohort. Each donor's leukapheresis produced roughly between roughly 0.94 and 9.5 billion PBMCs. The study deeply sequenced blood TCR repertoires of about 5 healthy adults to estimate repertoire size and the extent of clonotype sharing between individuals. Different laboratories and diverse techniques were used to prepare libraries and sequence TCR repertoires, to increase sequencing depth and limit assay-specific biases. What the study reported, not specific to this receptor: Based on pairwise subsampling, the degree of clonotype sharing among donors was expected to be affected by sequencing depth. Sampling was restricted to blood, and TCR repertoires in tissue are likely to differ from TCR repertoires in blood. The small number of donors limited the genetic and exposure-history diversity represented.

This clone was found once. Its antigen has not been determined. Per-base qualities were not stored, and no clone one base away is much larger. Using the deep immunoSEQ assay, TCR CDR3 regions were amplified from genomic DNA by multiplex PCR. Extracted genomic DNA from each cell subset was spread evenly across all wells of several immunoSEQ 96-well plates, with each plate serving as a replicate. Each replicate PCR for unsorted PBMC received approximately 300 ng genomic DNA, equal to 30,000 or so T cell genomes. Ten immunoSEQ deep assay plates were used to sequence unsorted PBMC genomic DNA. Purified libraries were measured with a Qubit 3.0 fluorometer, size-checked on a Bioanalyzer 2100, and measured again with the KAPA Library Quantification kit. Every immunoSEQ 96-well plate was sequenced on a dedicated single-read 150-cycle Illumina NextSeq 550 flow cell. As for how the authors treated the data: The immunoSEQ output contained only junctional sequences without quality scores, so filtering could not match that applied to full-length reads. Sequences were annotated with PyIR, a Python wrapper for IgBLAST v1.9, and V/J genes and CDR3 were assigned using IMGT germline references. Reads were filtered out if the reads had weak V/J assignments (E-value above 1e-6), no CDR3, stop codons, out-of-frame junctions, or ambiguous translated residues. V3J clonotypes were defined by identical inferred V gene, J gene, and CDR3 amino acid sequence. The percentage overlap between two repertoires was calculated by dividing the number of shared unique clonotypes by the size of the smaller repertoire. Three approaches were used to assess repertoire richness: RTK rarefaction, the Chao1 estimator, and Recon v2.1 estimates of unobserved clonotypes. Not all clones reach the TCRdb copy of this immuneACCESS table, which keeps in-frame sequences only. Checked studies attribute under half of the gap to unresolved V genes and leave the rest unexplained. The V and J calls and clone size are taken from that table; D and trimming were inferred from the DNA. This sample gives fewer than 650,000 clones in total; roughly 79% of them show up just once. The ten largest clones add up to more than 10% of the sample.

Including cysteine and phenylalanine, the CDR3 has 14 amino acids. Only CDR3 DNA is held: 42 bases, read in frame from base 1. CDR1 is given as LNHNV and CDR2 as YYDKDF, both from the germline V gene (reference sequence). Cut back by 8 bases and 0 bases, the V and J ends lie 13 bases apart. The donors were healthy, HIV-negative adults with no recently reported acute infections or vaccinations. All donors were Caucasian adults living in Nashville, Tennessee, USA. For unsorted samples, tens of millions of PBMCs were counted, and genomic DNA was extracted using the QIAamp DNA Blood Mini kit. After blood collection by leukapheresis, PBMCs were isolated using Ficoll-Histopaque density gradient centrifugation and then cryopreserved in the vapor phase of liquid nitrogen.

The sequence joins TRBV15 to TRBJ1-1, with TRBD1 as a weak D call on 5 bases. This TCR was sampled from a woman between 40 and 50 years old in good health. Some clones in this sample may be carry-over from other donors' samples. Sequencing input: PBMCs. The nucleotides are TGTGCCACCGGACCGGGGGTTCTGAACACTGAAGCTTTCTTT. It translates to CATGPGVLNTEAFF.